This TCR beta chain is from a study of CD8 T cells in ankylosing spondylitis (dated by TCRdb to the late 2010s). Describing the broader study: To find TCR variants linked to disease, the study profiled T cell receptor beta repertoires in ankylosing spondylitis patients and healthy donors. The whole study cohort included 85 to 120 healthy donors and some 27 ankylosing spondylitis patients. Peripheral blood samples were taken, and synovial fluid was additionally collected from ankylosing spondylitis patients. What the work shows at the level of the full study, not this receptor alone: In peripheral blood, the disease-linked clones were found at relatively low frequencies and had a CD8+ phenotype. Some motif variants were previously reported in synovial fluid and blood of reactive arthritis patients, suggesting common disease-initiation mechanisms. The disease-linked clones were reported to be significantly enriched in matched synovial fluid samples from ankylosing spondylitis patients. Blood from ankylosing spondylitis patients appeared to be characterized by a TCR beta motif made up of seven or eight highly homologous amino acid variants.

The sequencing machine was an Illumina HiSeq 2500. Quantitative 5'-RACE with molecular barcodes was the method used to prepare the TCR beta libraries. The paper's processing steps were these. To identify disease-linked TCR variants, a new computational method was used, one built on a probabilistic model of VDJ rearrangement. TCRdb itself trimmed the public reads at Q25 with fastp, ran MiXCR and retained productive beta chains. For every CDR3 protein sequence, its rows merge into one entry that carries the most common genes and DNA. These V and J calls are TCRdb output, not the study's own analysis. A total of 200,000 or so distinct CDR3 sequences appear in this sample, roughly 13% of them only once. Approximately 10% of the sample is in the top ten clones. Notes on this clonotype: The antigen this receptor binds is unknown. No much larger clone exists at a distance of one base, and base qualities are not known.

CDR1 and CDR2 are read off the germline V gene as MDHEN and SYDVKM. Inclusive of the bounding cysteine and phenylalanine, the CDR3 is 14 residues long. The entry retains the CDR3 DNA only, 42 bases that are in frame from base 1. The V end loses 2 bases and the J end loses 8 bases, and a stretch of 15 bases separates them. Sequencing input: blood, either unsorted or a sorted T cell fraction (not recorded which). The TCR was taken from a female donor with ankylosing spondylitis or in good health (not recorded which). The chain links TRBV28 with TRBJ1-1; the D gene is not confidently resolved. Here the CDR3 is given as CASSLRVVTREAFF. Here is the DNA: TGTGCCAGCAGTTTAAGGGTGGTGACTAGAGAAGCTTTCTTT.